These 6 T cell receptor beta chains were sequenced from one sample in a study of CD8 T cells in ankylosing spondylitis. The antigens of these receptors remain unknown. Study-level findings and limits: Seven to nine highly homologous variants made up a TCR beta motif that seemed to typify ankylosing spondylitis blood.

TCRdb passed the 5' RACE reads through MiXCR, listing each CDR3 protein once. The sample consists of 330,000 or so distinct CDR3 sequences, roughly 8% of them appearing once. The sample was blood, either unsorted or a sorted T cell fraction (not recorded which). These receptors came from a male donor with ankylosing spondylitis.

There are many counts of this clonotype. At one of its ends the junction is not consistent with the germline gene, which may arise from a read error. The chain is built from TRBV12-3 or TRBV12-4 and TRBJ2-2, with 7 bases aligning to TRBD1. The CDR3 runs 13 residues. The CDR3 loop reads CASSPRATGVLFF. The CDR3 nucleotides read TGTGCCAGCAGTCCACGAGCCACAGGGGTGCTGTTTTTT.

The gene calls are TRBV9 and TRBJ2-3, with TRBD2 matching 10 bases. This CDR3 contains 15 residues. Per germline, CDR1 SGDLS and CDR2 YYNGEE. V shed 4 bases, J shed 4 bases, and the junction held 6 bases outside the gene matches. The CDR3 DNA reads TGTGCCAGCAGCCCAAGCGGGAGGGCCGCAGATACGCAGTATTTT. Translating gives CASSPSGRAADTQYF.

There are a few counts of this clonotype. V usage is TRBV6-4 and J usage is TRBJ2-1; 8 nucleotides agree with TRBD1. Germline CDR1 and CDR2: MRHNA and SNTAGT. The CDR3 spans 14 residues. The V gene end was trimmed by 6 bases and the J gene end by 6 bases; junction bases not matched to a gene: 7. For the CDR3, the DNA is TGTGCCAGCAGGAAGGACAGGGCAGGCAATGAGCAGTTCTTC. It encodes CASRKDRAGNEQFF.

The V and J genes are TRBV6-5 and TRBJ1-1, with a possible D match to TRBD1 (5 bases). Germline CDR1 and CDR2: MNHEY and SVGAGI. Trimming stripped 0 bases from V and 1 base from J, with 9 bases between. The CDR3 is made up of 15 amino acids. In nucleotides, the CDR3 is TGTGCCAGCAGTTACTCGGGGGTGAGGAACACTGAAGCTTTCTTT. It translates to CASSYSGVRNTEAFF.

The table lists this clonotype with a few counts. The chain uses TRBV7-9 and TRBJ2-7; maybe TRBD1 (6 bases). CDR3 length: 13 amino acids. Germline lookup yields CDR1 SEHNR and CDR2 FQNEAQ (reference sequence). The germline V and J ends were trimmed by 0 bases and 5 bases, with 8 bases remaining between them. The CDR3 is CASSLAAGDEQYF. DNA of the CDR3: TGTGCCAGCAGCTTAGCGGCAGGGGACGAGCAGTACTTC. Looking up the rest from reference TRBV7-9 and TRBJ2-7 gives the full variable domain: DTGVSQNPRHKITKRGQNVTFRCDPISEHNRLYWYRQTLGQGPEFLTYFQNEAQLEKSRLLSDRFSAERPKGSFSTLEIQRTEQGDSAMYLCASSLAAGDEQYFGPGTRLTVT.

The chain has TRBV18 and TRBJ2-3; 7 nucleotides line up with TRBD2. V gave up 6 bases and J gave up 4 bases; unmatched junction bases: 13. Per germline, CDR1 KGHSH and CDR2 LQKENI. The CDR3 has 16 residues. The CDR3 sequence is CASSRASGHMPDTQYF. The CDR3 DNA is TGTGCCAGCTCGAGGGCTAGCGGTCATATGCCAGATACGCAGTATTTT.